This entry describes one T cell receptor beta chain. Its target is not known. The entry originates in a study of cytomegalovirus exposure and HLA in healthy donors. The wider study: Genotyping of about 400 donors showed that roughly 80% belonged to the Caucasian-associated ancestry cluster.

Germline values: CDR1 SGHNT, CDR2 YYREEE (reference sequence). V lost 2 bases and J 12 bases, leaving 14 bases between the germline ends. CDR3 size: 12 residues. Both 60 Vbeta primers and 13 Jbeta primers went into the PCR. This table comes from immunoSEQ multiplex PCR, and its TCRdb copy is limited to in-frame clones, with some not included. This table has about 130,000 clones, approximately 17% appearing once. Study-level results: Productive rates of about 87% or about 30% were seen for most TCR beta V segments in an earlier analysis.

The sequence was obtained from a female donor in good health and CMV-seropositive. J is TRBJ1-1 and V is TRBV5-4, with a tentative D call TRBD1 (5 bases). Material for sequencing was PBMCs. The CDR3, as DNA: TGTGCCAGCAGCTTAGACAGCCTCAGTCCTTTCTTT. The encoded protein is CASSLDSLSPFF.